A selection of T cell receptor beta chains follows, all from one sample in a study of blood T cell repertoires in COVID-19. This table comes from immunoSEQ multiplex PCR, and its TCRdb copy is limited to in-frame clones, with some not included. The table includes some 450,000 clones, about nine tenths detected once. Material for sequencing was peripheral blood. The receptor source for this set is a woman in her forties or fifties with COVID-19, enrolled during active disease. Both conserved end residues are part of each CDR3. Fields, in order: CDR3 DNA, CDR3 protein, J gene, V gene, clone size, D gene. A D gene is named only where the DNA matches it firmly. Clone size, where shown, is once, few, many, or a class for clones that have expanded.

CDR3nt: TGTGCCAGCACCAGGAGGGGGGGGCTGTACAATGAGCAGTTCTTC
CDR3aa: CASTRRGGLYNEQFF
j_gene: TRBJ2-1
v_gene: TRBV2
abundance: -
d_gene: -

CDR3nt: TGTGCCAGCAGTTTATTCTCGGGACTCTCCTACAATGAGCAGTTCTTC
CDR3aa: CASSLFSGLSYNEQFF
j_gene: TRBJ2-1
v_gene: TRBV7-9
abundance: -
d_gene: -

CDR3nt: TGTGCCAGCAGCATCCAACCGGGAACCTACGAGCAGTACTTC
CDR3aa: CASSIQPGTYEQYF
j_gene: TRBJ2-7
v_gene: TRBV5-5
abundance: -
d_gene: -

CDR3nt: TGTGCCAGCAGCCGGGGTCCCAGGGTTTCGGGTTCACCCCTCCACTTT
CDR3aa: CASSRGPRVSGSPLHF
j_gene: TRBJ1-6
v_gene: TRBV14
abundance: -
d_gene: -

CDR3nt: TGTGCCAGCAGCTTAGGCAGGGAACAGCCCCAGCATTTT
CDR3aa: CASSLGREQPQHF
j_gene: TRBJ1-5
v_gene: TRBV7-6
abundance: -
d_gene: -

CDR3nt: TGCGCCAGCAGCCAAATAGGACAGGGCTATAATTCACCCCTCCACTTT
CDR3aa: CASSQIGQGYNSPLHF
j_gene: TRBJ1-6
v_gene: TRBV4-1
abundance: once
d_gene: TRBD1

CDR3nt: TGTGCCAGCACCGAATCAGGTACAGATACGCAGTATTTT
CDR3aa: CASTESGTDTQYF
j_gene: TRBJ2-3
v_gene: TRBV6-5
abundance: -
d_gene: -

CDR3nt: TGTGCCAGCAGGGGACTTACCTACTATGGCTACACCTTC
CDR3aa: CASRGLTYYGYTF
j_gene: TRBJ1-2
v_gene: TRBV2
abundance: -
d_gene: -

CDR3nt: TGTGCCAGCAGCTTAGAGGGCAGCACAGATACGCAGTATTTT
CDR3aa: CASSLEGSTDTQYF
j_gene: TRBJ2-3
v_gene: TRBV11-3
abundance: -
d_gene: -

CDR3nt: TGTGCCAGCTCACCAGAGGGGGAGGGACCTGAAGCTTTCTTT
CDR3aa: CASSPEGEGPEAFF
j_gene: TRBJ1-1
v_gene: TRBV18
abundance: once
d_gene: -

CDR3nt: TGTGCCAGCACCCCCCGCAGGGTCGTCGGAAACACCATATATTTT
CDR3aa: CASTPRRVVGNTIYF
j_gene: TRBJ1-3
v_gene: TRBV28
abundance: -
d_gene: -

CDR3nt: TGTGCCAGCAGCTTAACAGACAACACTGAAGCTTTCTTT
CDR3aa: CASSLTDNTEAFF
j_gene: TRBJ1-1
v_gene: TRBV7-7
abundance: -
d_gene: -

CDR3nt: TGCAGCGTTATAGATCCAATGATGAACACTGAAGCTTTCTTT
CDR3aa: CSVIDPMMNTEAFF
j_gene: TRBJ1-1
v_gene: TRBV29-1
abundance: -
d_gene: -

CDR3nt: TGTGCCAGCACGGGGGACCAAGAGACCCAGTACTTC
CDR3aa: CASTGDQETQYF
j_gene: TRBJ2-5
v_gene: TRBV28
abundance: -
d_gene: -

CDR3nt: TGTGCCAGCAGCCAAGAAGGGTCAGGGCATGGCTACACCTTC
CDR3aa: CASSQEGSGHGYTF
j_gene: TRBJ1-2
v_gene: TRBV3-1/TRBV3-2
abundance: -
d_gene: -

CDR3nt: TGCGCCAGCAGCTCGACAGGGGGACAAGGGACCCAGTACTTC
CDR3aa: CASSSTGGQGTQYF
j_gene: TRBJ2-5
v_gene: TRBV5-1
abundance: -
d_gene: TRBD1

CDR3nt: TGTGCCAGCAGTGAGGGACTAGCGGACCCAGATACGCAGTATTTT
CDR3aa: CASSEGLADPDTQYF
j_gene: TRBJ2-3
v_gene: TRBV6-1
abundance: -
d_gene: TRBD2

CDR3nt: TGCAGCGTTCGCGGCAGGACATCAGATACGCAGTATTTT
CDR3aa: CSVRGRTSDTQYF
j_gene: TRBJ2-3
v_gene: TRBV29-1
abundance: -
d_gene: -

CDR3nt: TGTGCCACCGAACAGGGGCCTAAATCGAACACTGAAGCTTTCTTT
CDR3aa: CATEQGPKSNTEAFF
j_gene: TRBJ1-1
v_gene: TRBV10-3
abundance: -
d_gene: TRBD1

CDR3nt: TGTGCCAGCAGTTCGGGGGATTTTCAGCCCCAGCATTTT
CDR3aa: CASSSGDFQPQHF
j_gene: TRBJ1-5
v_gene: TRBV6-5
abundance: -
d_gene: -

CDR3nt: TGTGCCAGTAGTATGTCAGGCTCTCAGCCCCAGCATTTT
CDR3aa: CASSMSGSQPQHF
j_gene: TRBJ1-5
v_gene: TRBV19
abundance: -
d_gene: -

CDR3nt: TGTGCCAGCACCTTAGAGGGTTTAAGTGGCTACACCTTC
CDR3aa: CASTLEGLSGYTF
j_gene: TRBJ1-2
v_gene: TRBV6-5
abundance: -
d_gene: -

CDR3nt: TGTGCCAGCAGCGTAGACGGGATTTCCTACAATGAGCAGTTCTTC
CDR3aa: CASSVDGISYNEQFF
j_gene: TRBJ2-1
v_gene: TRBV9
abundance: -
d_gene: -

CDR3nt: TGTGCCAGCTCCACTGTAGCAGTCTCCACCGGGGAGCTGTTTTTT
CDR3aa: CASSTVAVSTGELFF
j_gene: TRBJ2-2
v_gene: TRBV9
abundance: -
d_gene: -

CDR3nt: TGTGCCACCAGCCCCTCTTCTCCCAAAAACATTCAGTACTTC
CDR3aa: CATSPSSPKNIQYF
j_gene: TRBJ2-4
v_gene: TRBV15
abundance: -
d_gene: -

CDR3nt: TGCGCCAGCAGCTTGATTGGGCGGGGGGCCATAGATACGCAGTATTTT
CDR3aa: CASSLIGRGAIDTQYF
j_gene: TRBJ2-3
v_gene: TRBV5-1
abundance: -
d_gene: TRBD2

CDR3nt: TGTGCCAGCAGCGTAGAAGGTCAGGGACCCCAGCATTTT
CDR3aa: CASSVEGQGPQHF
j_gene: TRBJ1-5
v_gene: TRBV9
abundance: -
d_gene: -

CDR3nt: TGTGCCAGCAGTGACTCTAGCGGGGGGAGCTCTAGCACAGATACGCAGTATTTT
CDR3aa: CASSDSSGGSSSTDTQYF
j_gene: TRBJ2-3
v_gene: TRBV2
abundance: -
d_gene: TRBD2

CDR3nt: TGTGCCAGCAGTGAATCGCGTGGAGTCGAGCAGTACTTC
CDR3aa: CASSESRGVEQYF
j_gene: TRBJ2-7
v_gene: TRBV25-1
abundance: -
d_gene: -

CDR3nt: TGTGCCAGCAGTTACTCGGGCAAGGAGCAGTTCTTC
CDR3aa: CASSYSGKEQFF
j_gene: TRBJ2-1
v_gene: TRBV6-5
abundance: -
d_gene: -

CDR3nt: TGCGCCAGCAGCCCCTGGGACAGTAGCACAGATACGCAGTATTTT
CDR3aa: CASSPWDSSTDTQYF
j_gene: TRBJ2-3
v_gene: TRBV5-1
abundance: -
d_gene: TRBD1

CDR3nt: TGTGCCAGCAGTACCCCGACAGGGATTGGCGACACCATATATTTT
CDR3aa: CASSTPTGIGDTIYF
j_gene: TRBJ1-3
v_gene: TRBV28
abundance: once
d_gene: TRBD1

CDR3nt: TGTGCCAGCAGTACCTTCGGACAGGGTGGCGGGACCCAGTACTTC
CDR3aa: CASSTFGQGGGTQYF
j_gene: TRBJ2-5
v_gene: TRBV6-5
abundance: -
d_gene: TRBD1

CDR3nt: TGTGCCAGCAGCCCACAGTTAAATTATGGCTACACCTTC
CDR3aa: CASSPQLNYGYTF
j_gene: TRBJ1-2
v_gene: TRBV5-6
abundance: -
d_gene: -

CDR3nt: TGCGCCAGCAGTTCCTCCGCTCCGGGCACCGGGGAGCTGTTTTTT
CDR3aa: CASSSSAPGTGELFF
j_gene: TRBJ2-2
v_gene: TRBV5-1
abundance: few
d_gene: -

CDR3nt: TGTGCCAGCAGTTACTCTGGACAGGGACGGGTTGGCTACACCTTC
CDR3aa: CASSYSGQGRVGYTF
j_gene: TRBJ1-2
v_gene: TRBV6-6
abundance: -
d_gene: TRBD1

CDR3nt: TGTGCCAGCAGCCTGCCGCAGGGGTCTGAAGCTTTCTTT
CDR3aa: CASSLPQGSEAFF
j_gene: TRBJ1-1
v_gene: TRBV5-4
abundance: few
d_gene: -

CDR3nt: TGTGCCAGCTCACCATTCAGTGACAGGGCATCTGGCGGCTACACCTTC
CDR3aa: CASSPFSDRASGGYTF
j_gene: TRBJ1-2
v_gene: TRBV18
abundance: -
d_gene: TRBD1

CDR3nt: TGCGCCAGCAGCCCGCAGGGGGGTGGGACTGAAGCTTTCTTT
CDR3aa: CASSPQGGGTEAFF
j_gene: TRBJ1-1
v_gene: TRBV5-1
abundance: -
d_gene: TRBD1

CDR3nt: TGTGCCAGCAGTTTAAGGGGGAACACCATATATTTT
CDR3aa: CASSLRGNTIYF
j_gene: TRBJ1-3
v_gene: TRBV28
abundance: -
d_gene: -

CDR3nt: TGTGCCAGCATGGAGGTGACTGAAGCTTTCTTT
CDR3aa: CASMEVTEAFF
j_gene: TRBJ1-1
v_gene: TRBV2
abundance: -
d_gene: -

CDR3nt: TGTGCCAGCAGTTTGGGGCAGGGGTGGCGGATCTTC
CDR3aa: CASSLGQGWRIF
j_gene: TRBJ2-1
v_gene: TRBV12-3/TRBV12-4
abundance: -
d_gene: -

CDR3nt: TGTGCCAGCAGCTCACCGCGGGTGGGAGTTTTGCGGGATGAAAAACTGTTTTTT
CDR3aa: CASSSPRVGVLRDEKLFF
j_gene: TRBJ1-4
v_gene: TRBV11-2
abundance: -
d_gene: -

CDR3nt: TGTGCCAGCAGTGAGACAGGGGACAATGAAAAACTGTTTTTT
CDR3aa: CASSETGDNEKLFF
j_gene: TRBJ1-4
v_gene: TRBV2
abundance: -
d_gene: TRBD1

CDR3nt: TGTGCCAGCAGCCAATCGGACAGGGTCGTTTACGAGCAGTACTTC
CDR3aa: CASSQSDRVVYEQYF
j_gene: TRBJ2-7
v_gene: TRBV7-2
abundance: -
d_gene: TRBD1

CDR3nt: TGTGCCAGCAATGTCGTTAGGGAGGGGGGCACCGGGGAGCTGTTTTTT
CDR3aa: CASNVVREGGTGELFF
j_gene: TRBJ2-2
v_gene: TRBV2
abundance: -
d_gene: -

CDR3nt: TGCGCCAGCAGCTGGTCAGGGGGCGACGAGCAGTACTTC
CDR3aa: CASSWSGGDEQYF
j_gene: TRBJ2-7
v_gene: TRBV5-1
abundance: -
d_gene: TRBD1

CDR3nt: TGTGCCAGCCCCCGGGGGGCTAGCAATCAGCCCCAGCATTTT
CDR3aa: CASPRGASNQPQHF
j_gene: TRBJ1-5
v_gene: TRBV5-8
abundance: -
d_gene: -

CDR3nt: TGCAGCGTTGAAGATCCACTACAGGGTCGGAATGAGCAGTTCTTC
CDR3aa: CSVEDPLQGRNEQFF
j_gene: TRBJ2-1
v_gene: TRBV29-1
abundance: few
d_gene: -

CDR3nt: TGTGCCAGCAGCGCAGGGACCCAAGGAGGGACTAATGAAAAACTGTTTTTT
CDR3aa: CASSAGTQGGTNEKLFF
j_gene: TRBJ1-4
v_gene: TRBV9
abundance: once
d_gene: -

CDR3nt: TGTGCCAGCAGCTTGGGGACAGGGGGCTACGAGCAGTACTTC
CDR3aa: CASSLGTGGYEQYF
j_gene: TRBJ2-7
v_gene: TRBV5-4
abundance: few
d_gene: TRBD1

CDR3nt: TGTGCCAGCAGCGGGGGAAGCTCCTACGAGCAGTACTTC
CDR3aa: CASSGGSSYEQYF
j_gene: TRBJ2-7
v_gene: TRBV6-5
abundance: once
d_gene: -

CDR3nt: TGTGCCAGTAGTATCGAGCACGGACATCCCAGGGCGTATTTT
CDR3aa: CASSIEHGHPRAYF
j_gene: TRBJ2-3
v_gene: TRBV19
abundance: -
d_gene: -

CDR3nt: TGTGCCAGCAGTTTCTCTAGCATCCACGAGCAGTACTTC
CDR3aa: CASSFSSIHEQYF
j_gene: TRBJ2-7
v_gene: TRBV27
abundance: once
d_gene: -

CDR3nt: TGTGCCATCAGTGGCGGGTTCGGCTACAATGAGCAGTTCTTC
CDR3aa: CAISGGFGYNEQFF
j_gene: TRBJ2-1
v_gene: TRBV10-3
abundance: -
d_gene: -

CDR3nt: TGTGCCACACGTCAGGGTTCGTACTATGGCTACACCTTC
CDR3aa: CATRQGSYYGYTF
j_gene: TRBJ1-2
v_gene: TRBV24-1
abundance: -
d_gene: -

CDR3nt: TGTGCCAGCAGCTACGGGTCCGCGGACATTCAGTACTTC
CDR3aa: CASSYGSADIQYF
j_gene: TRBJ2-4
v_gene: TRBV5-6
abundance: -
d_gene: -

CDR3nt: TGCAGCGCCCCGGGACTAGCTGCAGATACGCAGTATTTT
CDR3aa: CSAPGLAADTQYF
j_gene: TRBJ2-3
v_gene: TRBV29-1
abundance: -
d_gene: TRBD2

CDR3nt: TGCAGCGTTGACGCAACAAGCGGAACTGAAGCTTTCTTT
CDR3aa: CSVDATSGTEAFF
j_gene: TRBJ1-1
v_gene: TRBV29-1
abundance: -
d_gene: -